This T cell receptor beta chain comes out of a study of cytomegalovirus exposure and HLA in healthy donors. Although they were nominally healthy when sampled, donors likely had unrecorded immune exposures. The primer mix had 60 Vbeta and 13 Jbeta primers. Here immunoSEQ multiplex PCR was the method, and the copy in TCRdb shows in-frame clones only, minus some. Of 200,000 to 250,000 clones in the sample, roughly 84% are singletons; the top ten hold around 1.5%. Germline V lookup: CDR1 SGHRS, CDR2 YFSETQ. The CDR3 extends over 14 amino acids. Unmatched junction bases numbered 8, after V lost 4 bases and J lost 5 bases.

Sample: PBMCs. This chain uses TRBV5-1 with TRBJ2-7; 8 bases are shared with TRBD1. This receptor was identified in a girl aged 5-17 years in good health and CMV-seronegative. The CDR3 bases are TGCGCCAGCAGCCTTGGACAGGGAGCGAACGAGCAGTACTTC. This gives the protein CASSLGQGANEQYF.